This T cell receptor (beta chain) was recorded in a study of tumor-infiltrating lymphocytes in primary liver carcinoma. The V and J ends lost 2 bases and 5 bases respectively, with 10 bases between them. CDR1 and CDR2 from the germline V gene are PRHDT and FYEKMQ (reference sequence). The CDR3 extends over 13 amino acids. Co-extraction of both nucleic acids (RNA and DNA) used 20-30 mg of unsorted bulk tissue. This clonotype was picked up many times. The authors made TCR beta cDNA from 500 to 600 ng total RNA with a constant-region primer. Amplification in three nested multiplex PCR rounds with slightly modified ARM-PCR gave rise to TCR beta libraries. Two initial PCR rounds of around 10 cycles each paired TRBV1-TRBV30 forward primers with a C-beta reverse primer. TCRdb ran MiXCR on the multiplex PCR reads and lists one entry per CDR3 protein. The table includes around 40,000 distinct CDR3 sequences, about three quarters detected once.

This receptor was obtained from a man aged 35 to 55 with primary liver carcinoma and hepatitis B virus infection. The J gene is TRBJ2-7, the V gene TRBV13; either TRBD1 or TRBD2 may fit D (6 bases each). The sample taken for sequencing was liver tumor tissue from sampling region 2. Subset: tumor region T2, inferior pole. The CDR3 reads CASSLQGRNEQYF. In DNA form, the CDR3 reads TGTGCCAGCAGCTTACAGGGGAGGAACGAGCAGTACTTC. The variable domain in full, completed from reference TRBV13 and TRBJ2-7, reads AAGVIQSPRHLIKEKRETATLKCYPIPRHDTVYWYQQGPGQDPQFLISFYEKMQSDKGSIPDRFSAQQFSDYHSELNMSSLELGDSALYFCASSLQGRNEQYFGPGTRLTVT.